This T cell receptor beta chain was sequenced during a study of siplizumab effects on memory and regulatory T cells. Whole-study results and caveats: A naive or memory phenotype could not be assigned to roughly 80-95% of the proliferating CD4+ or CD8+ clones. Few alloreactive clones mapped to unstimulated subsets. Naive T cells were seemingly more diverse than memory cells, and major contributions to the alloresponse seemed to be made by them.

For this clone: No antigen is known for it.

TCRdb keeps only in-frame clones here, not all; method: immunoSEQ multiplex PCR. The table includes some 120,000 clones, roughly 94% detected once. The CDR3 sequence is 16 residues long. Germline V gene data show CDR1 as SGHRS and CDR2 as YFSETQ. Unmatched junction bases numbered 5, after V lost 0 bases and J lost 5 bases. The J gene is TRBJ2-3, the V gene TRBV5-1; 11 nucleotides agree with TRBD2. Sample: non-Treg CD4+ T cells sorted from blood. The sequence derives from a human donor in good health. The CDR3 DNA follows: TGCGCCAGCAGCTTGGGTAGCGGGGGGGCTGGAGATACGCAGTATTTT. This gives the protein CASSLGSGGAGDTQYF. Using reference TRBV5-1 and TRBJ2-3 for the parts outside the CDR3, the full variable domain is KAGVTQTPRYLIKTRGQQVTLSCSPISGHRSVSWYQQTPGQGLQFLFEYFSETQRNKGNFPGRFSGRQFSNSRSEMNVSTLELGDSALYLCASSLGSGGAGDTQYFGPGTRLTVL.